A selection of T cell receptor beta chains follows, all from one sample in a study of blood T cell repertoires in COVID-19. Produced via immunoSEQ multiplex PCR; TCRdb's table is partial and in-frame only. The sample holds 310,000 or so clones, approximately 86% seen once. Sequenced sample: PBMCs or T cells enriched from blood (not recorded which). The receptors stem from a woman between 18 and 29 years old who had recovered from COVID-19. Each CDR3 is given with its conserved first and last residue. Fields, in order: D gene, clone size, V gene, J gene, CDR3 DNA, CDR3 protein. A D gene is named only where the DNA matches it firmly. Rows may omit the clone size; those that give it use once, few, many or a size class.

TRBD2	few	TRBV5-1	TRBJ2-7	TGCGCCAGCGCTTTAAGACTAGCGGGATACAACGAGCAGTACTTC	CASALRLAGYNEQYF
NA	few	TRBV5-5	TRBJ1-2	TGTGCCAGCAGCGGAAATCCAGGGGTGGGTGGCTACACCTTC	CASSGNPGVGGYTF
NA	NA	TRBV7-2	TRBJ1-2	TGTGCCAGCAGCTTCAGACACACCGCTAACTATGGCTACACCTTC	CASSFRHTANYGYTF
NA	NA	TRBV5-1	TRBJ1-1	TGCGCCAGCAGCTTGGATCAGGGGAGCACTGAAGCTTTCTTT	CASSLDQGSTEAFF
TRBD1	few	TRBV12-5	TRBJ2-5	TGTGCTAGTGGTTTGGCCGGGACAGATTGGGGGGAGACCCAGTACTTC	CASGLAGTDWGETQYF
TRBD2	NA	TRBV6-1	TRBJ2-7	TGTGCCAGCAGTGCCACCCGCGGCGGGAGTCTCTACGAGCAGTACTTC	CASSATRGGSLYEQYF
NA	NA	TRBV6-5	TRBJ1-3	TGTGCCAGCAGTTATTCTGCAGGAGGAAACACCATATATTTT	CASSYSAGGNTIYF
NA	NA	TRBV19	TRBJ1-5	TGTGCCAGTAGTATAGTTGAGGGTATCCATCAGCCCCAGCATTTT	CASSIVEGIHQPQHF
TRBD1	NA	TRBV30	TRBJ1-6	TGTGCCTGTGGACAGGGTAGGGATTCACCCCTCCACTTT	CACGQGRDSPLHF
TRBD1	NA	TRBV3-1/TRBV3-2	TRBJ1-1	TGTGCCAGCAGCCCTCGGACAGGGGGCACTGAAGCTTTCTTT	CASSPRTGGTEAFF
NA	NA	TRBV11-3	TRBJ2-1	TGTGCCAGCAGCTCCCCCGACGGGCGGGGTGGTATTGTTGAGCAGTTCTTC	CASSSPDGRGGIVEQFF
TRBD1	NA	TRBV7-8	TRBJ2-5	TGTGCCAGCAGCAGGACAGGGAAAGAGACCCAGTACTTC	CASSRTGKETQYF
TRBD2	NA	TRBV6-5	TRBJ2-3	TGTGCCAGCAAAAGAGCGGGGGGCCTGAATACGCAGTATTTT	CASKRAGGLNTQYF
TRBD2	NA	TRBV6-6	TRBJ2-7	TGTGCCAGCAGTTTCGGAAGCGGGAGCCGGAACGAGCAGTACTTC	CASSFGSGSRNEQYF
NA	once	TRBV12-3/TRBV12-4	TRBJ2-7	TGTGCCAGCAGCCTTTCGAGGGAATACGAGCAGTACTTC	CASSLSREYEQYF
TRBD2	few	TRBV2	TRBJ2-1	TGTGCCAGCAGTGTTAACCCCGGGACTAGCGGGGGGGATGAGCAGTTCTTC	CASSVNPGTSGGDEQFF
NA	NA	TRBV6-4	TRBJ1-2	TGTGCCAGCAGTGAGCAGGGGCGAAGGGGCGGCTACACCTTC	CASSEQGRRGGYTF
TRBD1	NA	TRBV7-9	TRBJ1-5	TGTGCCAGCAGCGAAGGACAGGGGAGGCCATACAATCAGCCCCAGCATTTT	CASSEGQGRPYNQPQHF
NA	NA	TRBV3-1/TRBV3-2	TRBJ1-6	TGTGCCAGCAGCCCCTCGGTCCGGGGTTCACCCCTCCACTTT	CASSPSVRGSPLHF
NA	NA	TRBV5-1	TRBJ2-7	TGCGCCAGCAGCCCCCGGCAGGGCTTGCCCTACGAGCAGTACTTC	CASSPRQGLPYEQYF
TRBD1	NA	TRBV7-9	TRBJ2-5	TGTGCCAGCACCCTGACAGGGGGCGATGAGACCCAGTACTTC	CASTLTGGDETQYF
NA	NA	TRBV20-1	TRBJ2-7	TGCAGTGCTAGCTCCCAACTCGGGCAGTACTTC	CSASSQLGQYF
NA	once	TRBV6-5	TRBJ2-3	TGTGCCAGCAGCCCAACAGTTACTAGCACAGATACGCAGTATTTT	CASSPTVTSTDTQYF
NA	once	TRBV6-2/TRBV6-3	TRBJ2-4	TGTGCCAGCAGTTACAACCGACAGAACAGTTTAGCCAAAAACATTCAGTACTTC	CASSYNRQNSLAKNIQYF
NA	NA	TRBV5-6	TRBJ1-1	TGTGCCAGCAGCCTTCTGACACAGGGAATGAACACTGAAGCTTTCTTT	CASSLLTQGMNTEAFF
NA	NA	TRBV20-1	TRBJ2-7	TGCAGTGCTGACACAGGATACGAGCAGTACTTC	CSADTGYEQYF
NA	NA	TRBV5-4	TRBJ1-1	TGTGCCAGCAGCTTGGAACAGGGCGGGAACACTGAAGCTTTCTTT	CASSLEQGGNTEAFF
NA	NA	TRBV21-1	TRBJ1-1	TGTGCCAGCAGCAAAGCGCATGAGGGGAGGGTAGGGAACACTGAAGCTTTCTTT	CASSKAHEGRVGNTEAFF
TRBD1	NA	TRBV29-1	TRBJ1-5	TGCAGCGTGGGGGACAGACACAATCAGCCCCAGCATTTT	CSVGDRHNQPQHF
NA	NA	TRBV23-1	TRBJ1-1	TGCGCCAGCAGTGTGGCACCGAAAGAAGCTTTCTTT	CASSVAPKEAFF
TRBD2	NA	TRBV11-1	TRBJ2-3	TGTGCCAGCAGCTTAGACCCCAGCGGGAGAACAGATACGCAGTATTTT	CASSLDPSGRTDTQYF
NA	NA	TRBV18	TRBJ2-5	TGTGCCAGCTCACCATCCGTCCAAGAGACCCAGTACTTC	CASSPSVQETQYF
NA	NA	TRBV6-2/TRBV6-3	TRBJ2-7	TGTGCCAGCAGTTATCTTATCCGGGGCGAGCAGTACTTC	CASSYLIRGEQYF
NA	NA	TRBV28	TRBJ2-3	TGTGCCAGCAGTTTTACAGGGGAGGGCACAGATACGCAGTATTTT	CASSFTGEGTDTQYF
NA	NA	TRBV4-3	TRBJ2-2	TGCGCCAGCAGCCAATACGCCTCGGAACTAAACACCGGGGAGCTGTTTTTT	CASSQYASELNTGELFF
NA	NA	TRBV9	TRBJ1-2	TGTGCCAGCAGAAAACTTTCGGCAGGGGTAGCCTATGGCTACACCTTC	CASRKLSAGVAYGYTF
TRBD1	NA	TRBV5-5	TRBJ2-7	TGTGCCAGCAGCCATCAGCACAGGGGGTATGGGGCCTACGAGCAGTACTTC	CASSHQHRGYGAYEQYF
TRBD1	NA	TRBV7-9	TRBJ2-3	TGTGCCAGCACGAGGGACAGGGGTGCAGATACGCAGTATTTT	CASTRDRGADTQYF
TRBD1	few	TRBV28	TRBJ1-6	TGTGCCAGCAGTATCGGACAGGGGCAGGGGTCACCCCTCCACTTT	CASSIGQGQGSPLHF
TRBD1	NA	TRBV19	TRBJ1-1	TGTGCCAGTGTAGGTGGACAGGGAGTTGCTGAAGCTTTCTTT	CASVGGQGVAEAFF
TRBD1	NA	TRBV18	TRBJ2-3	TGTGCCAGCTCACCGGGACAGGAAATCTCAGATACGCAGTATTTT	CASSPGQEISDTQYF
NA	NA	TRBV4-3	TRBJ1-2	TGCGCCAGCAGCCAAGATCGCATTGGGCTCGGCTACACCTTC	CASSQDRIGLGYTF
TRBD1	NA	TRBV7-2	TRBJ1-4	TGTGCCAGCAGCCTGGGGACAGGGGGCACAACTAATGAAAAACTGTTTTTT	CASSLGTGGTTNEKLFF
TRBD1	NA	TRBV6-5	TRBJ1-2	TGTGCCAGCATCGGGACAGGAACCTATGGCTACACCTTC	CASIGTGTYGYTF
NA	NA	TRBV19	TRBJ1-2	TGTGCCAGTAGTATACGGGGTTATGGCTACACCTTC	CASSIRGYGYTF
NA	once	TRBV9	TRBJ1-2	TGTGCCAGCAGCGTAGGCAGGGTTGCGGGAGGCTACACCTTC	CASSVGRVAGGYTF
TRBD1	once	TRBV30	TRBJ1-2	TGTGCCGGGAAACAGGGGGTGAACTATGGCTACACCTTC	CAGKQGVNYGYTF
NA	NA	TRBV27	TRBJ1-6	TGTGCCAGCAGTTTAGGCAGGGGATCACCCCTCCACTTT	CASSLGRGSPLHF
TRBD1	NA	TRBV19	TRBJ1-2	TGTGCCAGTAGTCTTCCGACAGGGTCTCGTGGCTACACCTTC	CASSLPTGSRGYTF